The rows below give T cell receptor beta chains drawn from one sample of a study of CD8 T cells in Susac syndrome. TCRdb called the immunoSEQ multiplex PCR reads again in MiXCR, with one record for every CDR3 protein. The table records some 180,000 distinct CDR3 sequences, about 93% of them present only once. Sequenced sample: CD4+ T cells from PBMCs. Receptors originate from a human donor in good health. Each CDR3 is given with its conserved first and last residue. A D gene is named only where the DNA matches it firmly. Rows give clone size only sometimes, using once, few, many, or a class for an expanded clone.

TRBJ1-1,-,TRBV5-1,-,TGCGCCAGCAGCCAAGCGAACACTGAAGCTTTCTTT,CASSQANTEAFF
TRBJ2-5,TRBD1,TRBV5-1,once,TGCGCCAGCAGCGCGGGACAGGGGGGGAAGACCCAGTACTTC,CASSAGQGGKTQYF
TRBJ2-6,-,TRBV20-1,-,TGCAGTGCTGCCGCGGGGCAGGGCATCATCAGAGCTGGGGCCAACGTCCTGACTTTC,CSAAAGQGIIRAGANVLTF
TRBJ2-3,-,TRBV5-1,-,TGCGCCAGCAGCCAAGAACTAGCAAATACGCAGTATTTT,CASSQELANTQYF
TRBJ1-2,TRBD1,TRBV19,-,TGTGCCAGTAGAACAGACAGGGCGTATGGCTACACCTTC,CASRTDRAYGYTF
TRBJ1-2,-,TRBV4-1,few,TGCGCCAGCAGCCAAGTAGCCGGGGATGGTGGCTACACCTTC,CASSQVAGDGGYTF
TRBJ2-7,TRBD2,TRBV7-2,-,TGTGCCAGCAGCTTAGTGTCTACTAGCGGCGGCTACGAGCAGTACTTC,CASSLVSTSGGYEQYF
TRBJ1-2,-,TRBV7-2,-,TGTGCCAGCAGCCAACAGGCTCCCTATGGCTACACCTTC,CASSQQAPYGYTF
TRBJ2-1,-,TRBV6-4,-,TGTGCCAGCAGTAGGCGGTCTAACAATGAGCAGTTCTTC,CASSRRSNNEQFF
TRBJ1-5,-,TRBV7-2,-,TGTGCCAGCAGCACCCGACAGGCCCCGGGAAATCAGCCCCAGCATTTT,CASSTRQAPGNQPQHF
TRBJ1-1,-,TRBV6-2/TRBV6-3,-,TGTGCCAGCAGAGATCCAGGACAGTCATTTAGCACTGAAGCTTTCTTT,CASRDPGQSFSTEAFF
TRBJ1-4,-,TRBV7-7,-,TGTGCTAGCAGCTTAGGTCCAAAAGAAAAACTGTTTTTT,CASSLGPKEKLFF
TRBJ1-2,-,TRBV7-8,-,TGTGCCAGCAGCTTAACCGAAACGGCCTATGGCTACACCTTC,CASSLTETAYGYTF
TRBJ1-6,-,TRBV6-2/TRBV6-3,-,TGTGCCAGCACCAGGGCTTCTTCTTCACCCCTCCACTTT,CASTRASSSPLHF
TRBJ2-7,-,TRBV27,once,TGTGCCAGCAGTTTAGAGGGGGGGCCCTACGAGCAGTACTTC,CASSLEGGPYEQYF
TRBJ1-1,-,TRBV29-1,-,TGCAGCGTCCGAGCAGGGGTTACTGAAGCTTTCTTT,CSVRAGVTEAFF